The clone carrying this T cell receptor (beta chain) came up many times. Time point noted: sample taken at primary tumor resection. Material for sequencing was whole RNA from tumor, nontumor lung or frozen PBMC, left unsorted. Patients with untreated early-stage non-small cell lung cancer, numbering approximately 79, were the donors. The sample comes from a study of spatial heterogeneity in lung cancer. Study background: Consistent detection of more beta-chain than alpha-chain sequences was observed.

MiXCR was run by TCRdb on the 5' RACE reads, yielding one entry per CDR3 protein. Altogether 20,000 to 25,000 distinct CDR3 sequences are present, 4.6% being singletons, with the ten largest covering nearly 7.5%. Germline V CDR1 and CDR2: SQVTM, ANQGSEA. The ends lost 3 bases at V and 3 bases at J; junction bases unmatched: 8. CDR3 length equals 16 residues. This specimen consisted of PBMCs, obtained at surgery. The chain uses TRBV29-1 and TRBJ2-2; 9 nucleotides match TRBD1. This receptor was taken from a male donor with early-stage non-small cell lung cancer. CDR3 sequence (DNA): TGCAGCGTTGATCCGGGACAGGGAGGTTACACCGGGGAGCTGTTTTTT. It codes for CSVDPGQGGYTGELFF.